The 18 T cell receptor beta chains presented below share a single source sample, sequenced in a study of response to subunit inactivated influenza vaccine. TCRdb re-derived calls from the RT-PCR reads in MiXCR, one entry per CDR3 protein. The data hold about 500,000 distinct CDR3 sequences, with about 17% observed a single time. Sample: CD4+ T cells sorted from PBMCs, taken roughly 24 months after vaccination. Every receptor here comes from a man between 50 and 70 years old who received an inactivated influenza vaccine.

This clonotype showed up many times. The rearrangement uses TRBV6-5 and TRBJ2-2, with 10 bases fitting TRBD2. In germline, CDR1 is MNHEY, CDR2 SVGAGI. V trimming: 7 bases; J trimming: 3 bases; junction bases outside the gene matches: 8. CDR3 size: 16 residues. In DNA form, the CDR3 reads TGTGCCAGCAAGAACGGAGGACTAGCGGACACCGGGGAGCTGTTTTTT. Its protein product is CASKNGGLADTGELFF.

This rearrangement joins TRBV7-2 to TRBJ2-2; 10 bases match TRBD1. J was trimmed by 4 bases and V by 4 bases; bases with no gene match: 6. The CDR3 length is 16 residues. Germline CDR1 SGHTA, CDR2 FQGNSA. The CDR3 DNA reads TGTGCCAGCAGCTCAGGGACAGGGGCCTCCACCGGGGAGCTGTTTTTT. This gives the protein CASSSGTGASTGELFF.

V gene TRBV12-3 or TRBV12-4 combines with J gene TRBJ2-1; D is unclear. The V end lost 5 bases, the J end lost 9 bases, and 8 bases lay between the germline ends. This CDR3 spans 11 amino acids. CDR3 residues: CASSTYGEQFF. In nucleotides, the CDR3 is TGTGCCAGCAGTACCTACGGTGAGCAGTTCTTC.

The chain couples TRBV28 to TRBJ2-7, with D uncertain. V lost 5 bases to trimming and J lost 2 bases, with 10 bases between them. This CDR3 is built from 13 residues. The germline gives CDR1 MDHEN, CDR2 SYDVKM. The CDR3 DNA sequence: TGTGCCAGCAGTATAGGTCCCACCTACGAGCAGTACTTC. This translates into CASSIGPTYEQYF.

This clonotype was counted at least ten times. This rearrangement joins TRBV5-1 to TRBJ2-1; the match to TRBD2 covers 7 bases. The CDR3 spans 14 residues. Trimming took 4 bases from V and 4 from J; bases not matched to a gene: 5. Germline CDR1 SGHRS, CDR2 YFSETQ. The CDR3 nucleotides read TGCGCCAGCAGCCCGGGACTACTTTACAATGAGCAGTTCTTC. Amino acids: CASSPGLLYNEQFF.

The V call is TRBV7-2, the J call TRBJ2-3, with D perhaps given as TRBD1 or TRBD2 (5 bases each). This CDR3 contains 14 residues. The V and J ends lost 0 bases and 6 bases respectively, with 10 bases between them. CDR1 and CDR2 from the germline V gene are SGHTA and FQGNSA. CDR3 DNA: TGTGCCAGCAGCTTAGCGCCCGGGGACGATACGCAGTATTTT. It specifies CASSLAPGDDTQYF.

This clonotype was seen a few times. V is TRBV14 and J is TRBJ1-2; a possible D gene is TRBD1 (6 bases). There are 13 residues in the CDR3. The V gene's germline CDR1 is SGHDN and CDR2 FVKESK. Trimming took 1 base from V and 8 from J, leaving 11 bases between them. CDR3 in amino acids: CASSQVGQRGYTF. CDR3 nucleotide sequence: TGTGCCAGCAGCCAAGTGGGACAAAGGGGCTACACCTTC. The complete variable domain, with remaining parts taken from reference TRBV14 and TRBJ1-2, reads EAGVTQFPSHSVIEKGQTVTLRCDPISGHDNLYWYRRVMGKEIKFLLHFVKESKQDESGMPNNRFLAERTGGTYSTLKVQPAELEDSGVYFCASSQVGQRGYTFGSGTRLTVV.

The chain recombines TRBV4-3 with TRBJ2-3; maybe TRBD2 (5 bases). This CDR3 spans 16 amino acids. Trimming left V 0 bases short and J 3 bases short, with 13 bases between. CDR1 is LGHNA and CDR2 is YSLEER in the germline V gene. DNA for the CDR3: TGCGCCAGCAGCCAAGATCTTGCGGGCCAAACAGATACGCAGTATTTT. Translating gives CASSQDLAGQTDTQYF.

J is TRBJ2-1 and V is TRBV12-3 or TRBV12-4; 8 bases are shared with TRBD1. V was clipped by 4 bases and J by 6 bases; unmatched bases: 2. The CDR3 contains 13 residues. As DNA, the CDR3 is TGTGCCAGCAGTTGGACAGGGAGCAATGAGCAGTTCTTC. As protein: CASSWTGSNEQFF.

This sequence joins TRBV6-5 and TRBJ2-1; D ambiguous. This CDR3 has 15 residues. Per the germline V gene, CDR1 is MNHEY and CDR2 is SVGAGI. V lost 2 bases and J lost 0, with 8 bases in between. This CDR3 reads CASSYGQISYNEQFF. CDR3 nucleotide sequence: TGTGCCAGCAGTTACGGGCAGATCTCCTACAATGAGCAGTTCTTC.

The chain links TRBV6-4 to TRBJ2-6; either TRBD1 or TRBD2 may fit D (6 bases each). Looked up from germline, CDR1 is MRHNA and CDR2 is SNTAGT. The CDR3 spans 18 residues. V lost 5 bases, J lost 0 bases, and 17 bases lay in between. CDR3 residues: CASSPEGHDISGANVLTF. The CDR3 region has the DNA TGTGCCAGCAGTCCGGAGGGACACGATATCTCTGGGGCCAACGTCCTGACTTTC.

The chain carries TRBV12-3 or TRBV12-4 and TRBJ2-2, with 7 bases matching TRBD1. V was clipped by 3 bases and J by 1 base; unmatched bases: 2. The CDR3 loop spans 15 amino acids. The CDR3 DNA reads TGTGCCAGCAGTTTTAGGGGGCGGAACACCGGGGAGCTGTTTTTT. Amino acids: CASSFRGRNTGELFF.

This clonotype was seen a handful of times. The chain links TRBV28 to TRBJ1-1, with 9 bases lining up with TRBD1. V shed 3 bases and J 6 bases; nucleotides not matched to a gene: 5. Germline V gene data show CDR1 as MDHEN and CDR2 as SYDVKM. The CDR3 covers 14 residues. In DNA form, the CDR3 reads TGTGCCAGCAGTTTTTACAGGGGGCGCGCTGAAGCTTTCTTT. Residues: CASSFYRGRAEAFF.

This clonotype was found many times. The genes are TRBV4-2 and TRBJ2-2; the D is unclear. V lost 7 bases and J lost 7, with 7 bases in between. There are 11 residues in the CDR3. Germline CDR1 and CDR2: LGHNA and YNFKEQ. The CDR3 coding sequence is TGTGCCAGCAACAAGGGCGGGGAGCTGTTTTTT. As protein: CASNKGGELFF.

The chain employs TRBV12-3 or TRBV12-4 and TRBJ2-6; perhaps D is TRBD1 or TRBD2 (6 bases each). This CDR3 contains 15 residues. V lost 5 bases and J lost 4, with 12 bases in between. For the CDR3, the DNA is TGTGCCAGCAGTACTCGGGGGCCCGGGGCCAACGTCCTGACTTTC. Amino acids: CASSTRGPGANVLTF.

This clonotype was observed a few times. This sequence joins TRBV20-1 and TRBJ2-3, with 8 bases lining up with TRBD1. The CDR3 sequence is 15 residues long. Germline trimming cut 3 bases from V and 6 bases from J; bases unmatched to any gene: 11. Germline V CDR1 and CDR2: DFQATT, SNEGSKA (reference sequence). CDR3 protein: CSASRGQAKSDTQYF. As DNA, the CDR3 is TGCAGTGCTAGCCGGGGACAGGCTAAGTCGGATACGCAGTATTTT.

This clonotype was seen only a few times. The chain is built from TRBV7-6 and TRBJ2-7, with TRBD1 matching over 7 bases. Germline V CDR1 and CDR2: SGHVS, FNYEAQ. The junction had 10 bases not matched to a gene; V was cut back by 5 bases and J by 3 bases. This CDR3 has 15 amino acids. The CDR3 coding sequence is TGTGCCAGCAGCCTAGAAACAGGGGCGATCTACGAGCAGTACTTC. Translation gives CASSLETGAIYEQYF.

The chain recombines TRBV9 with TRBJ1-5; D gene uncertain. V lost 0 bases to trimming and J lost 4 bases, with 11 bases between them. The CDR3 extends over 15 amino acids. The germline CDR1 and CDR2 sequences are SGDLS and YYNGEE. CDR3 in amino acids: CASSVAPGANQPQHF. The CDR3 region has the DNA TGTGCCAGCAGCGTAGCTCCAGGAGCGAATCAGCCCCAGCATTTT.